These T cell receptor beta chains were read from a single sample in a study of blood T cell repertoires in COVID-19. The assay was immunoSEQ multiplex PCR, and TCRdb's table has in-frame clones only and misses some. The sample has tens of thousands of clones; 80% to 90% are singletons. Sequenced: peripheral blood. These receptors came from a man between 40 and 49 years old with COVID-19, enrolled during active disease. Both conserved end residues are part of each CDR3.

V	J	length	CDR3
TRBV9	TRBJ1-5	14	CASSVGSTDQPQHF
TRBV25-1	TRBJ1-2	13	CASKKRGPYGYTF
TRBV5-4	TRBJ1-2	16	CASSLAGGQGANGYTF
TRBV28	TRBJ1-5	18	CASSPSPGHSGGNQPQHF
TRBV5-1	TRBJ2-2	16	CASSFSGRAYTGELFF
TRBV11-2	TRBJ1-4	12	CASSLGRVELFF
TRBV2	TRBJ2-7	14	CASSEVRQSYEQYF
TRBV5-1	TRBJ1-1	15	CASSREGSMNTEAFF
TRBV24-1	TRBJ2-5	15	CATSDLYRNQETQYF
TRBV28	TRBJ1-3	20	CASSSSWTGDWAGSGNTIYF
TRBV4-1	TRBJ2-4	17	CASSQLLAGVAKNIQYF
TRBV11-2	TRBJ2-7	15	CASSTPRDRAYEQYF
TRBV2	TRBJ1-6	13	CASGQGAGSPLHF
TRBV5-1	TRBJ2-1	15	CASSLDQGIRNEQFF
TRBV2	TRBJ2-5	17	CASRRGGRAIVSETQYF
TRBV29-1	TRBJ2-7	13	CSVSGTGVYEQYF
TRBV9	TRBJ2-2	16	CASSVARDRIGGELFF
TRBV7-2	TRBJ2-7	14	CASSRRDFSYEQYF
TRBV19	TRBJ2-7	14	CASSIGGGSYEQYF
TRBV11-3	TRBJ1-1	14	CASRREQGSTEAFF
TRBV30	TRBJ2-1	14	CAWRRQGAPNEQFF
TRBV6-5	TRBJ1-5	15	CASSWEETVNQPQHF